These 22 T cell receptor beta chains were all obtained from the same sample, sequenced in a study of T cell repertoires in cytomegalovirus infection. TCRdb independently ran MiXCR on the reads; one entry per CDR3 protein. The repertoire includes 740,000 or so distinct CDR3 sequences, approximately 40% of them detected once, and 2.5% to 3% sits in the top ten. Sequencing input: PBMCs. All receptors derive from a human donor in good health (CMV status not recorded). Some clones in this sample may be carry-over from other donors' samples.

In its sample, this clonotype was seen a few times. The chain combines TRBV28 with TRBJ2-6, with D possibly TRBD1 on 6 matching bases. V was clipped by 2 bases and J by 0 bases, with 17 bases between them. The germline CDR1 and CDR2 sequences are MDHEN and SYDVKM. CDR3 size: 19 residues. As DNA, the CDR3 is TGTGCCAGCAGTTTAAACCTGGGGGCAACCATCTCTGGGGCCAACGTCCTGACTTTC. The encoded protein is CASSLNLGATISGANVLTF.

V gene TRBV7-6 combines with J gene TRBJ2-7; tentatively, D is TRBD1 (5 bases). Trimming took 8 bases from V and 2 from J, leaving 25 bases between them. The CDR3 runs 17 residues. Germline V gene sequence: CDR1 SGHVS, CDR2 FNYEAQ. The CDR3 sequence: CASSSQAGKTETYEQYF. CDR3 DNA sequence: TGTGCCAGCTCCTCCCAGGCAGGGAAGACCGAAACCTACGAGCAGTACTTC.

This clonotype turned up a few times. The CDR3 bases are TGTGCCAGCAGTTTAGCGCTGCGGACCAATCAGCCCCAGCATTTT. This translates into CASSLALRTNQPQHF. V gene TRBV12-3 or TRBV12-4 combines with J gene TRBJ1-5; D unclear. This CDR3 is 15 amino acids long. V lost 0 bases and J lost 3, with 9 bases in between.

The chain couples TRBV29-1 to TRBJ1-5; D possibly corresponds to TRBD1 (5 bases). Trimming removed 3 bases at V and 7 bases at J, with 13 bases between. The CDR3 loop spans 13 amino acids. Germline CDR1 and CDR2: SQVTM and ANQGSEA. The CDR3 DNA is TGCAGCGTTGATACTGGGGGAGGGCAGCCCCAGCATTTT. Amino acid sequence: CSVDTGGGQPQHF. The variable domain in full, with the rest retrieved from reference TRBV29-1 and TRBJ1-5, is SAVISQKPSRDICQRGTSLTIQCQVDSQVTMMFWYRQQPGQSLTLIATANQGSEATYESGFVIDKFPISRPNLTFSTLTVSNMSPEDSSIYLCSVDTGGGQPQHFGDGTRLSIL.

The chain uses TRBV15 and TRBJ2-7; 7 nucleotides agree with TRBD2. Trimming removed 1 base from V and 0 bases from J; junction bases left unmatched: 3. The CDR3 loop spans 15 amino acids. Germline V gene data show CDR1 as LNHNV and CDR2 as YYDKDF (reference sequence). This CDR3 is CATSRAAGDSYEQYF. The DNA of the CDR3 is TGTGCCACCAGCAGAGCGGCGGGAGACTCCTACGAGCAGTACTTC.

This clonotype was seen only a few times. The chain has TRBV29-1 and TRBJ1-2; D perhaps matches TRBD1 (6 bases). This CDR3 comprises 17 residues. Trimming left V 3 bases short and J 2 bases short, with 22 bases between. Germline-derived CDR1 and CDR2 are SQVTM and ANQGSEA. The CDR3 DNA follows: TGCAGCGTTGAGGCCAGGGGCAGTAGAAACCTAAACTATGGCTACACCTTC. This codes for CSVEARGSRNLNYGYTF.

V usage is TRBV20-1 and J usage is TRBJ2-2; D gene uncertain. V dropped 3 bases and J dropped 6 bases, with 14 bases sitting between them. This CDR3 comprises 14 residues. CDR1 DFQATT and CDR2 SNEGSKA come from the germline V gene (reference sequence). CDR3 in DNA: TGCAGTGCTAGTTCTTCGACCGTCCCCGGGGAGCTGTTTTTT. Translated, it gives CSASSSTVPGELFF.

The gene calls are TRBV12-3 or TRBV12-4 and TRBJ2-5; 12 positions agree with TRBD2. V gave up 5 bases and J gave up 1 base; unmatched junction bases: 8. CDR3 size: 17 residues. The DNA of the CDR3 is TGTGCCAGCAGTGGGGGGACTAGCGGGCGTCTCCAAGAGACCCAGTACTTC. Its protein is CASSGGTSGRLQETQYF.

This clonotype was counted a few times. The chain joins TRBV7-8 to TRBJ2-5; 9 bases fit TRBD2. Germline V CDR1 and CDR2: SGHVS, FQNEAQ. CDR3 length equals 16 residues. J gave up 0 bases and V 2 bases, and 4 bases lay outside the gene matches. The CDR3 bases are TGTGCCAGCAGCTTAAGAGCGGGGGGTTACCAAGAGACCCAGTACTTC. Translation: CASSLRAGGYQETQYF.

V gene TRBV6-5 combines with J gene TRBJ2-1, with 11 bases lining up with TRBD2. This CDR3 contains 17 residues. The junction had 4 bases not matched to a gene; V was cut back by 0 bases and J by 3 bases. Germline V lookup: CDR1 MNHEY, CDR2 SVGAGI. The CDR3 sequence is CASSYSSGGAGYNEQFF. The CDR3 nucleotides are TGTGCCAGCAGTTACTCTAGCGGGGGGGCCGGCTACAATGAGCAGTTCTTC.

This clonotype has only a few counts. The chain recombines TRBV7-2 with TRBJ1-1, with unresolved D. Germline V lookup: CDR1 SGHTA, CDR2 FQGNSA. Trimming pared 2 bases from V and 10 bases from J, leaving 17 bases between. The CDR3 runs 14 residues. This CDR3 is CASSLFPVPPVAFF. CDR3 bases: TGTGCCAGCAGCTTATTCCCCGTACCCCCGGTAGCTTTCTTT.

This clonotype has just a few counts. This chain connects TRBV20-1 to TRBJ1-1; D is possibly TRBD1 (6 bases). Trimming left V 3 bases short and J 8 bases short, with 19 bases between. This CDR3 has 14 residues. Germline V gene sequence: CDR1 DFQATT, CDR2 SNEGSKA (reference sequence). The CDR3 reads CSASSGGPHSEAFF. CDR3 in DNA: TGCAGTGCTAGTTCGGGGGGCCCTCATAGCGAAGCTTTCTTT.

The CDR3 protein is CASGLVLGRVNGRNEQFF. CDR3 sequence (DNA): TGTGCTAGTGGTTTGGTACTTGGGCGGGTAAATGGGCGCAATGAGCAGTTCTTC. The chain couples TRBV12-5 to TRBJ2-1, with D possibly being TRBD2 (5 bases). The CDR3 totals 18 residues. Trimming took off 0 bases at V and 6 bases at J, with 21 bases between the two ends. CDR1 and CDR2 from the germline V gene are LGHNT and FRNRAP.

This clonotype was detected a few times. This chain uses TRBV4-1 with TRBJ2-7; no clear D gene. Germline values: CDR1 MGHRA, CDR2 YSYEKL. The ends were cut back, 2 bases at V and 7 bases at J, with 12 bases in the middle. CDR3 length equals 13 residues. CDR3 protein: CASSQQERREQYF. CDR3 in DNA: TGCGCCAGCAGCCAACAGGAAAGGCGGGAGCAGTACTTC.

V usage is TRBV2 and J usage is TRBJ1-5; D is uncertain. Germline V CDR1 and CDR2: SNHLY, FYNNEI. This CDR3 is 14 amino acids long. Trimming took 3 bases from V and 3 from J, leaving 9 bases between them. CDR3 sequence (DNA): TGTGCCAGCAGTGACGATAGCCTCAATCAGCCCCAGCATTTT. Its protein product is CASSDDSLNQPQHF.

The rearrangement joins TRBV11-1 to TRBJ2-5; D is ambiguous. V was shortened by 3 bases and J by 5 bases, with 19 bases between the two germline ends. From germline, CDR1 is SGHAT and CDR2 FQDESV (reference sequence). The CDR3 sequence is 16 residues long. CDR3 sequence (DNA): TGTGCCAGCAGCTTCGATTTTGGGCCTCCTGGGGAGACCCAGTACTTC. Its protein is CASSFDFGPPGETQYF.

V and J are TRBV3-1 and TRBJ2-3; D is possibly TRBD1 or TRBD2 (6 bases each). Germline loops: CDR1 LGHDT, CDR2 YNNKEL (reference sequence). This CDR3 is 16 amino acids long. Trimming removed 4 bases from V and 2 bases from J, with 16 bases in between. The CDR3 protein is CASSPAGQGYTDTQYF. CDR3 nucleotides: TGTGCCAGCAGCCCCGCGGGACAAGGTTACACAGATACGCAGTATTTT.

This clonotype was counted between two and nine times. The chain couples TRBV20-1 to TRBJ2-1; D is perhaps TRBD1 (6 bases). CDR1 and CDR2 from the germline V gene are DFQATT and SNEGSKA (reference sequence). The V end was cut by 6 bases, the J end by 5 bases, with 11 bases between. The CDR3 consists of 12 residues. Here the CDR3 DNA reads TGCAGTGCACCGGACAGAGACAATGAGCAGTTCTTC. Amino acid sequence: CSAPDRDNEQFF.

This clonotype was seen only a few times. This sequence joins TRBV15 and TRBJ1-1; D perhaps matches TRBD1 (6 bases). Trimming shortened V by 0 bases and J by 2 bases, and 13 bases separated the two germline ends. This CDR3 has 16 residues. CDR1 LNHNV and CDR2 YYDKDF come from the germline V gene (reference sequence). The DNA for the CDR3 is TGTGCCACCAGCAGAGAGGCGGGACAAAAAAACACTGAAGCTTTCTTT. It encodes CATSREAGQKNTEAFF.

The CDR3 DNA reads as TGTGCCAGCAGGCCCGGGGGCCCGATACACCTTAACTATGGCTACACCTTC. This gives the protein CASRPGGPIHLNYGYTF. This chain uses TRBV6-2 or TRBV6-3 with TRBJ1-2, with D maybe TRBD1 (6 bases). The V and J ends lost 6 bases and 1 base respectively, with 21 bases between them. Germline assignment: CDR1 MNHEY and CDR2 SVGEGT. The CDR3 consists of 17 residues.

This rearrangement joins TRBV29-1 to TRBJ1-1, with D possibly being TRBD1 (6 bases). V lost 7 bases, J lost 2 bases, and 14 bases lay in between. CDR1 and CDR2 (germline): SQVTM, ANQGSEA. This CDR3 comprises 13 residues. The CDR3 DNA is TGCAGCGCCGGACAGAGGGTAAACACTGAAGCTTTCTTT. As protein: CSAGQRVNTEAFF.

This chain joins TRBV6-2 or TRBV6-3 and TRBJ2-5; 10 bases align to TRBD2. The J segment lost 3 bases and the V segment lost 6 bases, leaving 16 bases of the junction unmatched. This CDR3 has 18 amino acids. Germline lookup yields CDR1 MNHEY and CDR2 SVGEGT. The CDR3 region is CASRPPAGGAMAKETQYF. The CDR3 region has the DNA TGTGCCAGCAGGCCCCCAGCGGGGGGGGCCATGGCCAAAGAGACCCAGTACTTC.